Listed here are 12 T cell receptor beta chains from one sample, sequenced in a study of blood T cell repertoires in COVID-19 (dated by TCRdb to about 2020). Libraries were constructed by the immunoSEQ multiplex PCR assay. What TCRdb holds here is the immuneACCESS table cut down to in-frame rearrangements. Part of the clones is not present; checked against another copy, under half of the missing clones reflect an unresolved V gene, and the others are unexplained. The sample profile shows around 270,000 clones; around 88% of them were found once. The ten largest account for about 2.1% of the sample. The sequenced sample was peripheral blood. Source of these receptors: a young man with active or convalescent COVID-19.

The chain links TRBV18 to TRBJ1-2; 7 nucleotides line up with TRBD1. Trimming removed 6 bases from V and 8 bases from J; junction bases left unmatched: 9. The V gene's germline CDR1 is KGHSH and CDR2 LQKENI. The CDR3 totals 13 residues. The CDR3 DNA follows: TGTGCCAGCTCCATCCTCGGACAGGAAGGCTACACCTTC. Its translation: CASSILGQEGYTF. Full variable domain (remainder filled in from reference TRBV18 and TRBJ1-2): NAGVMQNPRHLVRRRGQEARLRCSPMKGHSHVYWYRQLPEEGLKFMVYLQKENIIDESGMPKERFSAEFPKEGPSILRIQQVVRGDSAAYFCASSILGQEGYTFGSGTRLTVV.

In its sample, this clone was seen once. The CDR3 DNA follows: TGTGCCAGCAGTGAAGTCGTGACAGGGGGCGCCGACTATGGCTACACCTTC. Translation gives CASSEVVTGGADYGYTF. The chain recombines TRBV2 with TRBJ1-2; 10 bases match TRBD1. The length of the CDR3 is 17 residues. Germline V gene sequence: CDR1 SNHLY, CDR2 FYNNEI. V was clipped by 1 base and J by 3 bases; unmatched bases: 8.

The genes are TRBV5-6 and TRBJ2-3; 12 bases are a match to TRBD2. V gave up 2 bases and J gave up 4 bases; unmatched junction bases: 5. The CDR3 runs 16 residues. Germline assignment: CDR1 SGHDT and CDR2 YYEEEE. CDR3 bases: TGTGCCAGCAGCTTTGCTAGCGGGGGGGCGGCAGATACGCAGTATTTT. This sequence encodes CASSFASGGAADTQYF. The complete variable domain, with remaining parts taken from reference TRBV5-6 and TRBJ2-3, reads DAGVTQSPTHLIKTRGQQVTLRCSPKSGHDTVSWYQQALGQGPQFIFQYYEEEERQRGNFPDRFSGHQFPNYSSELNVNALLLGDSALYLCASSFASGGAADTQYFGPGTRLTVL.

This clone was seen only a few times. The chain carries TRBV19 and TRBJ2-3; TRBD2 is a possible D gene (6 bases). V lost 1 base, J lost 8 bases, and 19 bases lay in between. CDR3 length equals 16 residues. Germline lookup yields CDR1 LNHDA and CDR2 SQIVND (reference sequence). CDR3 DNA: TGTGCCAGTAGTATAGTCGAAGGGCTCATCGGGGGTACGCAGTATTTT. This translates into CASSIVEGLIGGTQYF.

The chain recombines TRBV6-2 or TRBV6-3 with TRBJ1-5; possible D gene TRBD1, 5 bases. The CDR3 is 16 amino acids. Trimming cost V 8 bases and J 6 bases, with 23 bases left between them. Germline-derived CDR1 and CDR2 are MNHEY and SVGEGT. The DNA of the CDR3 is TGTGCCAGCGGTTGGGGGGGGACGGACGGGGCTCAGCCCCAGCATTTT. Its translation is CASGWGGTDGAQPQHF.

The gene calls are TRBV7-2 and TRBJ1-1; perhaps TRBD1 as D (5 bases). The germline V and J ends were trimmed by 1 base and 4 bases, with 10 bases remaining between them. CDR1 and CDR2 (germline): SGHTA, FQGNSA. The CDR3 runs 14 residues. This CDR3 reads CASSLDLGGTEAFF. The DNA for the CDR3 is TGTGCCAGCAGCTTAGATTTGGGGGGCACTGAAGCTTTCTTT.

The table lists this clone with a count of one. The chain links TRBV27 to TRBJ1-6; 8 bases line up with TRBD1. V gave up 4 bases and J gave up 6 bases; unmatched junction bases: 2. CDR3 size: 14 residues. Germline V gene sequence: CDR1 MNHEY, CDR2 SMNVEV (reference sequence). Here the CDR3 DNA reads TGTGCCAGCAGTTCGGGACAGGCTAATTCACCCCTCCACTTT. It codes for CASSSGQANSPLHF.

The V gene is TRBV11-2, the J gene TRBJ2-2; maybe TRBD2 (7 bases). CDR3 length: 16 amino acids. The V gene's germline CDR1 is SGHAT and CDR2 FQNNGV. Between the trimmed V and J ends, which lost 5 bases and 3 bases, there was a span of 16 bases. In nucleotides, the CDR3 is TGTGCCAGCAGCCCTCCGGGGGGCTGGGACACCGGGGAGCTGTTTTTT. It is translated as CASSPPGGWDTGELFF.

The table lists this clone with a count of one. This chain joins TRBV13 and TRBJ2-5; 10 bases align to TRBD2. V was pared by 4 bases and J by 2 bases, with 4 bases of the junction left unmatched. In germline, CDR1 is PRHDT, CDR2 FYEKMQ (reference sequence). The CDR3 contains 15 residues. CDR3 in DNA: TGTGCCAGCAGCTCGGGGACTAGCGAACAAGAGACCCAGTACTTC. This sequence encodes CASSSGTSEQETQYF.

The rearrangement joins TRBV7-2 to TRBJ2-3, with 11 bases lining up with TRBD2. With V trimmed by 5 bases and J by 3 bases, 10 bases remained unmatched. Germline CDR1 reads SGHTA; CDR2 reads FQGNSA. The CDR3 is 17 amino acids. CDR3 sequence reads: CASSMGPGTSGTDTQYF. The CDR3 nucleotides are TGTGCCAGCAGCATGGGCCCCGGGACTAGCGGTACAGATACGCAGTATTTT. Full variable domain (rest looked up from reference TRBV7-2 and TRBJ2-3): GAGVSQSPSNKVTEKGKDVELRCDPISGHTALYWYRQSLGQGLEFLIYFQGNSAPDKSGLPSDRFSAERTGGSVSTLTIQRTQQEDSAVYLCASSMGPGTSGTDTQYFGPGTRLTVL.

The CDR3, as DNA: TGTGCCAGCTCACTTGACAGCATTAGCAATCAGCCCCAGCATTTT. Translation: CASSLDSISNQPQHF. The V gene is TRBV18, the J gene TRBJ1-5; D perhaps matches TRBD1 (5 bases). The CDR3 totals 15 residues. Between the trimmed V and J ends, which lost 4 bases and 0 bases, there was a span of 10 bases. Germline CDR1 reads KGHSH; CDR2 reads LQKENI.

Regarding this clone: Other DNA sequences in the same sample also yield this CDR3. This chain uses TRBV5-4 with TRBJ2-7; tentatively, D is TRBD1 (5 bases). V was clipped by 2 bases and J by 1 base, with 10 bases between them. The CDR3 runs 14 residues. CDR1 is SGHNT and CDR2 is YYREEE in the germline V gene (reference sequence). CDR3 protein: CASSFGQGSYEQYF. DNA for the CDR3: TGTGCCAGCAGCTTTGGCCAGGGATCCTACGAGCAGTACTTC.